This note documents a single T cell receptor (beta chain) sequence. The data are from a study of blood T cell repertoires in COVID-19. A Seattle source enrolled patients during active infection and followed them longitudinally. The CDR3 is 18 amino acids. Germline V gene lookup returns CDR1 MNHEY and CDR2 SMNVEV (reference sequence). V gave up 6 bases and J gave up 5 bases; unmatched junction bases: 16. Original processing methods: For nucleated cells, counts were estimated from reference gene primer amplification. Produced via immunoSEQ multiplex PCR; TCRdb's table is partial and in-frame only. Clone size and V and J calls were adopted from that table, with D and trimming inferred from the DNA. This sample carries about 300,000 clones, over 80% of them seen once, and the ten largest clones take roughly 6%.

The receptor was isolated from a woman aged 50 to 60 with COVID-19, enrolled during active disease. This chain uses TRBV27 with TRBJ2-7, with 13 bases lining up with TRBD2. Sequences were obtained from peripheral blood. CDR3 region: CASSPGLAGVYDVDEQYF. The CDR3 DNA reads TGTGCCAGCAGCCCCGGACTAGCGGGAGTCTATGATGTGGACGAGCAGTACTTC.